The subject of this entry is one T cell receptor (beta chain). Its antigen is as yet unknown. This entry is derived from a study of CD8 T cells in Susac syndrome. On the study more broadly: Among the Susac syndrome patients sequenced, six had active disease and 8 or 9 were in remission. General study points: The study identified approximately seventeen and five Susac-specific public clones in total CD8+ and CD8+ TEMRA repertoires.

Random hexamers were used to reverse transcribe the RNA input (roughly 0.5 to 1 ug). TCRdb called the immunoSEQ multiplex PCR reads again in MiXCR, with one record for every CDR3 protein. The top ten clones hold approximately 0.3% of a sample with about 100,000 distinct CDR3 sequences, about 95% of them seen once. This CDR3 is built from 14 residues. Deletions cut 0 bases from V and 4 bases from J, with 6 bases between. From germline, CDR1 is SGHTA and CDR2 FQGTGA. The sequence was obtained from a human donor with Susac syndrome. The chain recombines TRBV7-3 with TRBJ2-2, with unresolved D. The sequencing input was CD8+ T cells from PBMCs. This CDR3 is CASSLTHATGELFF. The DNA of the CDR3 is TGTGCCAGCAGCTTAACGCACGCCACCGGGGAGCTGTTTTTT.